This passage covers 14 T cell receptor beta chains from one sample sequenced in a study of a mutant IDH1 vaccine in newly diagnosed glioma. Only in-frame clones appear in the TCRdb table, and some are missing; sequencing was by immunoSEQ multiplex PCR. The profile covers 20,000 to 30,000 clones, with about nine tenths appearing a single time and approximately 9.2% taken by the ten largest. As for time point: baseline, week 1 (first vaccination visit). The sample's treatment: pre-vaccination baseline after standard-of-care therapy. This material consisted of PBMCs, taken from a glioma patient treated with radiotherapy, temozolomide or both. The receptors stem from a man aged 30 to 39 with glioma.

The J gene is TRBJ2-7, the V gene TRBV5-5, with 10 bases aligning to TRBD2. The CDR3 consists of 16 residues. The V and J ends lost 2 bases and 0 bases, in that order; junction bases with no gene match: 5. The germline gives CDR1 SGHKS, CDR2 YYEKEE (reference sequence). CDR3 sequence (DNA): TGTGCCAGCAGCTTTTTAGCGGGAGGCCTCTCCTACGAGCAGTACTTC. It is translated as CASSFLAGGLSYEQYF.

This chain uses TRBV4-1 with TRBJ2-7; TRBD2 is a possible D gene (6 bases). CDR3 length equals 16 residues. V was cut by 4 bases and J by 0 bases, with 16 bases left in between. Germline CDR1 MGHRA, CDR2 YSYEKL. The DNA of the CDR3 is TGCGCCAGCAGCCCCTCAGCGGGCGACCCCTCCTACGAGCAGTACTTC. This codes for CASSPSAGDPSYEQYF.

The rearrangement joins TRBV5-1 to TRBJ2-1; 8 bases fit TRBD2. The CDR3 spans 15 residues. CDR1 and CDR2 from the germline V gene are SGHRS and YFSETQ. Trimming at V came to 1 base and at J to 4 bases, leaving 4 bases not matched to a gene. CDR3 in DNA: TGCGCCAGCAGCTTGCGACTAGCGACGTACAATGAGCAGTTCTTC. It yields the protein CASSLRLATYNEQFF.

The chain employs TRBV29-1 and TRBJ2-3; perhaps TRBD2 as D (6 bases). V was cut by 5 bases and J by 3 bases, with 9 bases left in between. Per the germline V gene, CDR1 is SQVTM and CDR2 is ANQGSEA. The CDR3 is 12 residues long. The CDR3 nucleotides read TGCAGCGTTCCTCGGGAGACAGATACGCAGTATTTT. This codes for CSVPRETDTQYF.

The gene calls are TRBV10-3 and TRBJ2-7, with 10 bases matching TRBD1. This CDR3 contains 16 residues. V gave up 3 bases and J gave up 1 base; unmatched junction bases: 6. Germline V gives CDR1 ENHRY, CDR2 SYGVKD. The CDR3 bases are TGTGCCATCAGTGACCCCGACAGGGGGCGATCCTACGAGCAGTACTTC. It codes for CAISDPDRGRSYEQYF.

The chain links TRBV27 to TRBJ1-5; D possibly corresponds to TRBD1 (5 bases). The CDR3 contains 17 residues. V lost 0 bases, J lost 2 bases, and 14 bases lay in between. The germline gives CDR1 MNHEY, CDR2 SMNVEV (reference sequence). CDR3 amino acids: CASSLSLGGRGNQPQHF. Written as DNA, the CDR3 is TGTGCCAGCAGTTTATCGCTCGGGGGAAGGGGCAATCAGCCCCAGCATTTT.

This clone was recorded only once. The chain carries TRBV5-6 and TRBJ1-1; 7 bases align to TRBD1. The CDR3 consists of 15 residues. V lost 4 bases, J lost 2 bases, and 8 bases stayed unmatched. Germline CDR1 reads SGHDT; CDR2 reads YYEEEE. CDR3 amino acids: CASSPGTAINTEAFF. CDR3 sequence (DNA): TGTGCCAGCAGCCCCGGGACAGCGATAAACACTGAAGCTTTCTTT.

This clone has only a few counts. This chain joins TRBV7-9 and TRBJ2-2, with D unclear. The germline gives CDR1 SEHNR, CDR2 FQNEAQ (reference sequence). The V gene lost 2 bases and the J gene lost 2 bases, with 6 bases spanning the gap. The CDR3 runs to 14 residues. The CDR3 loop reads CASSLSYNTGELFF. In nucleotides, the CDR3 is TGTGCCAGCAGCTTATCCTATAACACCGGGGAGCTGTTTTTT.

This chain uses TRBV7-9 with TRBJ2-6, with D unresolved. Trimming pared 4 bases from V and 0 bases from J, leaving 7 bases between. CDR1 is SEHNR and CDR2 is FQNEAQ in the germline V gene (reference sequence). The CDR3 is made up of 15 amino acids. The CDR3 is CASSSTVSGANVLTF. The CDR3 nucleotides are TGTGCCAGCAGCTCCACGGTCTCTGGGGCCAACGTCCTGACTTTC.

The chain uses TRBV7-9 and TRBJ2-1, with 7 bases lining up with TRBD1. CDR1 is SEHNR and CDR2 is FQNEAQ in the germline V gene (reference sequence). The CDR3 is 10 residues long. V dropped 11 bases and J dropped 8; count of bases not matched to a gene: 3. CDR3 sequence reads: CAGTGDEQFF. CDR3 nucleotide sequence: TGTGCCGGAACAGGGGATGAGCAGTTCTTC.

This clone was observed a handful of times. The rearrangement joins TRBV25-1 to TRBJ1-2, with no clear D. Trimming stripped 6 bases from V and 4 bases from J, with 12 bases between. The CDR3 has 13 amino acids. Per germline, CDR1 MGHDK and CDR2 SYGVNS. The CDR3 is CASSGLPLYGYTF. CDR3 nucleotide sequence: TGTGCCAGCAGCGGACTCCCCCTCTATGGCTACACCTTC.

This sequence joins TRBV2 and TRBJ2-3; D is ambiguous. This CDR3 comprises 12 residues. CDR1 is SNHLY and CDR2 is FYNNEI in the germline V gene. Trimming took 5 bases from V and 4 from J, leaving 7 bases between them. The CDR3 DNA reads TGTGCCAGCAGTCCCCCTTCAGATACGCAGTATTTT. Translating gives CASSPPSDTQYF.

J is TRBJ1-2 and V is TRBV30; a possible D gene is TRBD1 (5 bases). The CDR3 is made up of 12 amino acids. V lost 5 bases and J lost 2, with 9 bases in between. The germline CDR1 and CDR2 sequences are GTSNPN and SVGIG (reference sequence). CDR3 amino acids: CAWSGGNYGYTF. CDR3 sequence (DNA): TGTGCCTGGTCGGGGGGGAACTATGGCTACACCTTC.

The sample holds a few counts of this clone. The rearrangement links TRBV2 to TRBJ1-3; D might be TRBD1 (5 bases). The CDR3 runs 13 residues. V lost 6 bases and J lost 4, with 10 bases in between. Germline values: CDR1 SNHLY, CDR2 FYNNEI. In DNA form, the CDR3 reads TGTGCCAGCAGCGAGGGGAGGGGAAACACCATATATTTT. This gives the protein CASSEGRGNTIYF. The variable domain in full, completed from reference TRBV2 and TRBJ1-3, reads EPEVTQTPSHQVTQMGQEVILRCVPISNHLYFYWYRQILGQKVEFLVSFYNNEISEKSEIFDDQFSVERPDGSNFTLKIRSTKLEDSAMYFCASSEGRGNTIYFGEGSWLTVV.